A selection of T cell receptor beta chains follows, all from one sample in a study of glioma-infiltrating T cells. In TCRdb, the multiplex PCR reads were re-called with MiXCR into one record per CDR3 protein. The sample holds fewer than 200,000 distinct CDR3 sequences, roughly a third seen once. The sample was glioma tissue, nonneoplastic brain tissue, or PBMCs (not recorded which). The receptor set was obtained from a human donor with low-grade glioma or glioblastoma, undergoing nonglioma brain surgery, or in good health (not recorded which). The CDR3 runs from the conserved cysteine through the conserved F or W. Each record gives: D gene, V gene, J gene, clone size, CDR3 DNA, CDR3 protein. D genes are given only for firm matches. The listing skips clone size in some rows; elsewhere it reads once, few, many or a size class.

-	TRBV7-9	TRBJ2-7	-	TGTGCCAGCAGCTTCTCCCAGGACGAGCAGTACTTC	CASSFSQDEQYF
-	TRBV20-1	TRBJ2-7	many	TGCAGTGCTAGACTCGGCCGCTACGAGCAGTACTTC	CSARLGRYEQYF
-	TRBV10-3	TRBJ2-7	many	TGTGCCATCAGTTCTGAAGGACTGTTCGAGCAGTACTTC	CAISSEGLFEQYF
-	TRBV20-1	TRBJ1-1	-	TGCAGTGCTAGAGATCCGAGGGGGAACACTGTAGCTTTCTTT	CSARDPRGNTVAFF
-	TRBV9	TRBJ1-4	few	TGTGCCAGCAGCGTAGATGACTTTAATGAAAAACTGTTTTTT	CASSVDDFNEKLFF
TRBD1	TRBV19	TRBJ2-3	few	TGTGCCAGTAATAGCCCGAACGGACAGGGCACAGATACGCAGTATTTT	CASNSPNGQGTDTQYF
-	TRBV24-1	TRBJ2-3	many	TGTGCCACCAGTGACCCCGGGACCACAGATACGCAGTATTTT	CATSDPGTTDTQYF
TRBD2	TRBV5-1	TRBJ2-3	few	TGCGCCAGCAGCTCGGGGCGGCTAGCGGGCAGAGATACGCAGTATTTT	CASSSGRLAGRDTQYF
TRBD1	TRBV19	TRBJ2-1	-	TGTGCCAGTACCGGGGACAGGGGACCCTACAATGAGCAGTTCTTC	CASTGDRGPYNEQFF
-	TRBV11-2	TRBJ2-1	many	TGTGCCAGCAGCCCAACGATGACTATAACAAATGAGCAGTTCTTC	CASSPTMTITNEQFF
TRBD2	TRBV4-3	TRBJ2-1	-	TGCGCCAGCAGCCGTCTAGCGGACTTTTACAATGAGCAGTTCTTC	CASSRLADFYNEQFF
-	TRBV15	TRBJ2-3	many	TGTGCCACCAGCAGAGATCGTGGTAGGGGCACAGATACGCAGTATTTT	CATSRDRGRGTDTQYF
TRBD2	TRBV9	TRBJ2-7	-	TGTGCCAGCAGGGGGGCTAGCGGGTCCTACGAGCAGTACTTC	CASRGASGSYEQYF
-	TRBV2	TRBJ1-5	many	TGTGCCAGCAGTTCCCTCCAGGGGACGAATCAGCCCCAGCATTTT	CASSSLQGTNQPQHF
-	TRBV7-9	TRBJ2-1	-	TGCGCCAGCAGCCAAGGAACCCCAGGACTCTCCTACGAGCAGTTCTTC	CASSQGTPGLSYEQFF
-	TRBV20-1	TRBJ1-2	-	TGCAGTGCCCGGGCCCTCCACTTAAACTATGGCTACACCTTC	CSARALHLNYGYTF
TRBD1	TRBV2	TRBJ1-5	many	TGTGCCAGCAGCTTCGACAGGGGAGGGCAGCCCCAGCATTTT	CASSFDRGGQPQHF
-	TRBV27	TRBJ1-2	many	TGTGCCAGCAGGCTCGACAGGACTGGCGGCTACACCTTC	CASRLDRTGGYTF
-	TRBV19	TRBJ1-5	many	TGTGCCAGTAGTATTCCCCCCCCAGGGAATCAGCCCCAGCATTTT	CASSIPPPGNQPQHF
-	TRBV11-2	TRBJ2-2	many	TGTGCCAGCAGCTTAGAATCGGGTGCGGCCGGGGAGCTGTTTTTT	CASSLESGAAGELFF
TRBD2	TRBV27	TRBJ2-2	-	TGTGCCAGCAGTTCTAGCGGGAGAAGTACCGGGGAGCTGTTTTTT	CASSSSGRSTGELFF
-	TRBV7-3	TRBJ1-1	many	TGTGCCAGCAGCTTAACGTTGGGGGGCACTGAAGCTTTCTTT	CASSLTLGGTEAFF
-	TRBV29-1	TRBJ1-4	-	TGCAGCGTTGGCGGGGCCAATGAAAAACCGTTTTTT	CSVGGANEKPFF
-	TRBV27	TRBJ2-4	many	TGTGCCAGCAGTCCACGCTACCAGGGATTGAACATTCAGTACTTC	CASSPRYQGLNIQYF
TRBD1	TRBV20-1	TRBJ2-7	many	TGCAGTGCTCCCCAGACAGGGTTAACCTACGAGCAGTACTTC	CSAPQTGLTYEQYF
-	TRBV7-9	TRBJ1-5	many	TGTGCCAGCAGCCCCGGGACGGATAGCAATCAGCCCCAGCATTTT	CASSPGTDSNQPQHF
TRBD2	TRBV6-1	TRBJ2-7	many	TGTGCCAGCAGATTAGCGGGAGGACTCATTGACGAGCAGTACTTC	CASRLAGGLIDEQYF
-	TRBV29-1	TRBJ1-1	many	TGCAGCGTTGAGGGTACGGCATCTAACACTGAAGCTTTCTTT	CSVEGTASNTEAFF
TRBD2	TRBV7-9	TRBJ2-1	many	TGTGCCAGCAGCTTAGTTTCTAGCGGCCCCTCCTACAATGAGCAGTTCTTC	CASSLVSSGPSYNEQFF
-	TRBV7-2	TRBJ1-2	many	TGTGCCAGCAGCTTAGCCAGGGACAACTATGGCTACACCTTC	CASSLARDNYGYTF
TRBD2	TRBV19	TRBJ2-7	-	TGTGCCAGTATGGAAAGCGGGAGAAGCTACGAGCAGTACTTC	CASMESGRSYEQYF
TRBD1	TRBV29-1	TRBJ2-7	-	TGCAGCGTTGGAGGGACAGGGGGCGCCGCGCAGTACTTC	CSVGGTGGAAQYF
TRBD1	TRBV12-3/TRBV12-4	TRBJ1-1	many	TGTGCCAGCAGACTAACAGGGGGGGCTGAAGCTTTCTTT	CASRLTGGAEAFF
-	TRBV15	TRBJ2-7	many	TGTGCCACCAGCAGTATGGGGGAGATGGGCGAGCAGTACTTC	CATSSMGEMGEQYF
TRBD2	TRBV2	TRBJ2-7	many	TGTGCCAGCAGGAGACTAGCGGGAGTTATCGACGAGCAGTACTTC	CASRRLAGVIDEQYF
-	TRBV6-1	TRBJ2-1	many	TGTGCCAGCAGTTATGACTCGAAAAGCAATGAGCAGTTCTTC	CASSYDSKSNEQFF
-	TRBV4-1	TRBJ2-7	-	TGCGCCAGCAGCCAAGAGCGGAGACCTTTATCCTACGAGCAGTACTTC	CASSQERRPLSYEQYF
-	TRBV9	TRBJ1-4	few	TGTGCCAGCAGCGTAGGAGGACGGCGTAATGAAAAACTGTTTTTT	CASSVGGRRNEKLFF
-	TRBV5-1	TRBJ2-5	few	TGCGCCAGCAGCATAAACCAGGGTGGAGAGACCCAGTACTTC	CASSINQGGETQYF
TRBD2	TRBV5-1	TRBJ2-1	-	TGCGCCAGCAGCCCTGACCGGACTAGCGGGAGCTACAATGAGCAGTTCTTC	CASSPDRTSGSYNEQFF
-	TRBV28	TRBJ1-2	many	TGTGCCAGCAGGATAGGGAGCAACTATGGCTACACCTTC	CASRIGSNYGYTF
TRBD1	TRBV12-3/TRBV12-4	TRBJ1-5	many	TGTGCCAGCAGTTTGGGACAGGGGGCATTAAGCAATCAGCCCCAGCATTTT	CASSLGQGALSNQPQHF
-	TRBV2	TRBJ2-7	many	TGTGCCAGCAGTGAAGCGCTTCTGGCAGGGCCCTACGAGCAGTACTTC	CASSEALLAGPYEQYF
TRBD2	TRBV4-2	TRBJ2-7	-	TGTGCCAGCAGCCACCGAGGGGGACTAGCGGGAGCCGGCTACGAGCAGTACTTC	CASSHRGGLAGAGYEQYF
TRBD2	TRBV27	TRBJ2-3	many	TGTGCCAGCAGTGATAGCGGGAGGGAGTCAGATACGCAGTATTTT	CASSDSGRESDTQYF
-	TRBV4-1	TRBJ2-7	once	TGCGCCAGCAGACAACCTGACAGGGACTACAAGCAGTACTTC	CASRQPDRDYKQYF
-	TRBV7-6	TRBJ2-3	-	TGTGCCAGCAGGTTAGCGCCAGCGCTAAGCACAGATACGCAGTATTTT	CASRLAPALSTDTQYF
-	TRBV10-3	TRBJ1-5	many	TGTGCCATCAGTGAGTCCAATCAGCCCCAGCATTTT	CAISESNQPQHF
TRBD2	TRBV20-1	TRBJ2-7	many	TGCAGTGCCCAACTCCCGGGACTAGCGGCTGACTACGAGCAGTACTTC	CSAQLPGLAADYEQYF
-	TRBV20-1	TRBJ2-1	-	TGCAGTGCTCGGGGACGGCTGCACAATGAGCGGTTCTTC	CSARGRLHNERFF
TRBD1	TRBV27	TRBJ1-2	many	TGTGCCAGCAGATTAGACAGGGTTGGGGACTATGGCTACACCTTC	CASRLDRVGDYGYTF
-	TRBV10-3	TRBJ2-7	few	TGTGCCATCAGTGAGTGGACTCAGAATCGAGGCGAGCAGTACTTC	CAISEWTQNRGEQYF
TRBD2	TRBV27	TRBJ2-1	many	TGTGCCAGCAGTTGGACTAGCGGGAGTCGTGAGCAGTTCTTC	CASSWTSGSREQFF
-	TRBV6-1	TRBJ1-5	many	TGTGCCAGCCGAGGGGGAGACAGCAATCAGCCCCAGCATTTT	CASRGGDSNQPQHF